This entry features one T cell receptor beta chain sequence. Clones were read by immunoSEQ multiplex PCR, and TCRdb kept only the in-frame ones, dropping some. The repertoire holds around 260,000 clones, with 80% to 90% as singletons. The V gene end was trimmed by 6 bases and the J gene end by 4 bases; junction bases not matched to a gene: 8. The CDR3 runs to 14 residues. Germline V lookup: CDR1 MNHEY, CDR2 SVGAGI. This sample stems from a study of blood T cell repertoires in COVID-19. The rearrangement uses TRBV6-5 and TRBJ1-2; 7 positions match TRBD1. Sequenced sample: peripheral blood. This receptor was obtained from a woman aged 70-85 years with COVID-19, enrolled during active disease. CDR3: CASRRRGLGYGYTF. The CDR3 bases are TGTGCCAGCAGGAGAAGGGGGCTCGGCTATGGCTACACCTTC.